The rows below give T cell receptor beta chains drawn from one sample of a study of T cell responses to AZD1222 COVID-19 vaccine. This table comes from immunoSEQ multiplex PCR, and its TCRdb copy is limited to in-frame clones, with some not included. The sample consists of 95,000 to 150,000 clones, about nine tenths of them appearing once. Sequencing was performed on peripheral blood, taken 28 days after the second dose of the MenACWY control vaccine. All receptors derive from an adult who received the MenACWY meningococcal vaccine as a control. Both conserved end residues are trimmed from each CDR3. The order of the fields is J gene, V gene, CDR3 protein.

TRBJ1-2 TRBV7-9 ASRQGGSYGYT
TRBJ2-2 TRBV14 ASSQEGGGTIGELF
TRBJ2-5 TRBV9 ASSVAGGNQETQY
TRBJ1-1 TRBV18 ASSPIGQASEAF
TRBJ2-2 TRBV5-5 ASSPRDSGRGTGELF
TRBJ1-3 TRBV11-2 ASTKRMQGASSGNTIY
TRBJ1-3 TRBV27 ASRSLLQGARNTIY
TRBJ1-4 TRBV11-2 ASSPQLNEKLF
TRBJ1-1 TRBV29-1 SSSGTGGNTEAF
TRBJ2-1 TRBV7-6 ASAQDVGQGYNEQF
TRBJ1-1 TRBV28 ASSWDGWYTEAF
TRBJ2-2 TRBV12-1 ASSLRPGQGSRTGELF
TRBJ2-3 TRBV28 ASSIRTGGMTDTQY
TRBJ1-5 TRBV24-1 ATRKGQKSDQPQH
TRBJ1-6 TRBV9 ASSSGTGSYNSPLH
TRBJ2-1 TRBV7-2 ASSFSGGAYNEQF
TRBJ1-2 TRBV5-4 ASSQKSGEVHGYT
TRBJ1-2 TRBV6-1 ASSGNRKQNYYGYT
TRBJ1-5 TRBV6-1 ASSEGQGGEPQH
TRBJ1-2 TRBV6-5 ASSYSLFQGNGYT
TRBJ1-6 TRBV5-1 ASRGTDSSYNSPLH
TRBJ1-5 TRBV28 ASSPIGQGASQPQH
TRBJ1-5 TRBV6-6 ASSYRGREQPQH
TRBJ2-4 TRBV28 ASSHDRVKNIQY
TRBJ1-1 TRBV4-2 ASSQRQGGDTEAF
TRBJ1-5 TRBV6-1 ASSEGSVASGPQH
TRBJ2-5 TRBV20-1 SARPRETQY
TRBJ1-4 TRBV3-1/TRBV3-2 ASRNGPEKLF
TRBJ1-1 TRBV3-1/TRBV3-2 ASSPPGGRASNTEAF
TRBJ2-7 TRBV5-6 ASRHRTGLSEQY
TRBJ1-5 TRBV2 ASSGETNQPQH
TRBJ2-7 TRBV13 ASSLGPGAGGPHEQY
TRBJ1-4 TRBV5-1 ASRPTFDSLEKLF
TRBJ1-2 TRBV5-6 ASSSGGYGYT
TRBJ1-4 TRBV18 ASSKVLGPNEKLF
TRBJ1-3 TRBV11-2 ASSLDLAGNTIY
TRBJ1-1 TRBV11-2 ASSLVANTEAF
TRBJ2-5 TRBV11-2 ASRRLAAQETQY
TRBJ1-4 TRBV3-1/TRBV3-2 ASSHHRGEKLF
TRBJ2-5 TRBV21-1 ASRNTGGARGETQY
TRBJ1-1 TRBV7-2 ASSWEGREAF
TRBJ1-1 TRBV28 ASNINRGTMNTEAF
TRBJ1-5 TRBV6-5 ASKKTVNQPQH
TRBJ1-2 TRBV27 ASSLSSNYGYT
TRBJ1-4 TRBV7-9 ASSLGQGRTNEKLF
TRBJ1-1 TRBV11-2 ASSLDLVNTEAF
TRBJ1-5 TRBV2 ASSVWGARPQH
TRBJ2-2 TRBV3-1/TRBV3-2 ASSLATGTGELF
TRBJ2-1 TRBV27 ASSLGGVLGNEQF
TRBJ2-3 TRBV14 ASSQGGQGTDTQY
TRBJ1-3 TRBV18 ASSPFLSGPSGNTIY
TRBJ2-3 TRBV28 ASSLQGLAPDTQY
TRBJ2-1 TRBV5-4 ASSSVQGGTYNEQF
TRBJ1-1 TRBV29-1 SVLRSMNTEAF
TRBJ1-5 TRBV4-1 ASSQDGVLQPQH
TRBJ2-1 TRBV27 ASSLIGGLDNEQF
TRBJ2-3 TRBV19 ASRGLSPTSGGYTDTQY
TRBJ2-3 TRBV9 ASSALGLGIADTQY
TRBJ2-3 TRBV18 ASSRDTTDTQY